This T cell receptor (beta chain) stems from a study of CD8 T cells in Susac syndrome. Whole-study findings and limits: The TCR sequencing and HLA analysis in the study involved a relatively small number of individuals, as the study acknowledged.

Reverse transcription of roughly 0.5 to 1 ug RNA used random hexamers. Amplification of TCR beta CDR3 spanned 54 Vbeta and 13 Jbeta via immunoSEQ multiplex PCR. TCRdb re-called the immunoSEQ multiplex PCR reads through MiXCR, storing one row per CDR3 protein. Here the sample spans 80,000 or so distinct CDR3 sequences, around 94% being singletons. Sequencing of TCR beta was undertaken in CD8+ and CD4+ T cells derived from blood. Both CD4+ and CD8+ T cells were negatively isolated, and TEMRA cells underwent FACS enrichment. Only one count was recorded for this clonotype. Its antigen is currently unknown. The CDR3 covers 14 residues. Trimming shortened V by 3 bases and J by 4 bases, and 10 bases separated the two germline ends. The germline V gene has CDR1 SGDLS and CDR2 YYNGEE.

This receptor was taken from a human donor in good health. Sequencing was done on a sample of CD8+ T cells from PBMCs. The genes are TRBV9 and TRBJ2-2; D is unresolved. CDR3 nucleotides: TGTGCCAGCAGCGCGGGCCTGGGCACCGGGGAGCTGTTTTTT. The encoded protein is CASSAGLGTGELFF. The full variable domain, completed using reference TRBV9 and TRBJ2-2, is DSGVTQTPKHLITATGQRVTLRCSPRSGDLSVYWYQQSLDQGLQFLIQYYNGEERAKGNILERFSAQQFPDLHSELNLSSLELGDSALYFCASSAGLGTGELFFGEGSRLTVL.